This T cell receptor (beta chain) was captured by sequencing in a study of cytomegalovirus exposure and HLA in healthy donors. Study-wide findings and caveats: A later analysis linked 15,000 to 20,000 TCR beta sequences to HLA alleles at 0.05 false discovery rate.

On this clone: Its antigen is unidentified.

PCR amplification relied on 60 Vbeta primers (plus 13 Jbeta primers). This table comes from immunoSEQ multiplex PCR, and its TCRdb copy is limited to in-frame clones, with some not included. The repertoire holds around 240,000 clones, roughly 82% seen once, with more than 5% in the top ten. The CDR3 has 17 residues. CDR1 is SQVTM, CDR2 ANQGSEA, per germline. V was pared by 0 bases and J by 4 bases, with 10 bases of the junction left unmatched. The receptor comes from a woman in her thirties or forties in good health and CMV-seropositive. The sample comprised PBMCs. The chain employs TRBV29-1 and TRBJ1-2; 11 positions match TRBD1. The CDR3 is CSVEDRTRTGGFYGYTF. The CDR3 DNA sequence: TGCAGCGTTGAAGATAGGACTCGGACAGGGGGCTTCTATGGCTACACCTTC.